Shown below are 29 T cell receptor beta chains from a single sample sequenced in a study of T cells in localized non-small cell lung cancer. Profiled with immunoSEQ multiplex PCR; TCRdb holds only in-frame clones, not every one. This sample has tens of thousands of clones; around 90% occur once, and the top ten carry roughly 14%. The sample was peripheral blood, taken before any cancer treatment. The receptors come from a man aged 40 to 69 with stage I squamous cell lung carcinoma.

This clone has only one observation. The genes are TRBV29-1 and TRBJ1-1; D perhaps matches TRBD1 (5 bases). V was trimmed by 7 bases and J by 2 bases, leaving 17 bases between them. Germline V CDR1 and CDR2: SQVTM, ANQGSEA. The CDR3 runs 14 residues. The CDR3 DNA reads TGCAGCGCCCCTAGATCGGGGCGCAACACTGAAGCTTTCTTT. Protein: CSAPRSGRNTEAFF. Full variable domain (missing parts from reference TRBV29-1 and TRBJ1-1): SAVISQKPSRDICQRGTSLTIQCQVDSQVTMMFWYRQQPGQSLTLIATANQGSEATYESGFVIDKFPISRPNLTFSTLTVSNMSPEDSSIYLCSAPRSGRNTEAFFGQGTRLTVV.

This chain uses TRBV18 with TRBJ2-3; TRBD2 agrees at 11 bases. The CDR3 contains 15 residues. Losses at the gene ends were 4 bases for V and 4 bases for J; bases not matched to a gene: 4. Per the germline V gene, CDR1 is KGHSH and CDR2 is LQKENI. CDR3 loop: CASSLTSGGSDTQYF. DNA for the CDR3: TGTGCCAGCTCACTTACTAGCGGGGGTTCAGATACGCAGTATTTT.

This clone occurred once. The rearrangement uses TRBV5-4 and TRBJ2-1; D perhaps matches TRBD2 (5 bases). Trimming cost V 0 bases and J 6 bases, with 16 bases left between them. Germline loops: CDR1 SGHNT, CDR2 YYREEE (reference sequence). This CDR3 is 16 amino acids long. The CDR3 reads CASSLAKGAGGNEQFF. DNA for the CDR3: TGTGCCAGCAGCTTGGCAAAGGGAGCAGGTGGCAATGAGCAGTTCTTC.

The chain couples TRBV5-4 to TRBJ1-2; D perhaps matches TRBD1 (6 bases). The germline V gene has CDR1 SGHNT and CDR2 YYREEE (reference sequence). V was pared by 1 base and J by 4 bases, with 14 bases between. The CDR3 sequence is 15 residues long. Here the CDR3 DNA reads TGTGCCAGCAGCTTGATACAGGGTGGCTCCTATGGCTACACCTTC. Amino acid sequence: CASSLIQGGSYGYTF.

This chain uses TRBV7-9 with TRBJ1-2, with TRBD1 matching 7 bases. The V gene's germline CDR1 is SEHNR and CDR2 FQNEAQ (reference sequence). Losses at the gene ends were 0 bases for V and 9 bases for J; bases not matched to a gene: 10. The CDR3 consists of 15 residues. The CDR3 spells CASSLAQGGPGSYTF. CDR3 in DNA: TGTGCCAGCAGCTTAGCCCAGGGGGGCCCAGGGAGCTACACCTTC.

The chain's CDR3 is CATIFGTSAGEQFF. The CDR3 bases are TGTGCCACCATTTTCGGGACGTCCGCCGGGGAGCAGTTCTTC. The chain joins TRBV6-1 to TRBJ2-1; D tentatively fits TRBD1 or TRBD2 (5 bases each). CDR1 and CDR2 from the germline V gene are MNHNS and SASEGT. Trimming removed 10 bases at V and 10 bases at J, with 23 bases between. This CDR3 is 14 amino acids long.

This chain uses TRBV28 with TRBJ1-5; D may be TRBD1 (5 bases). The CDR3 extends over 18 amino acids. Germline CDR1 and CDR2: MDHEN and SYDVKM. Trimming pared 3 bases from V and 4 bases from J, leaving 22 bases between. CDR3 amino acids: CASSFGTSIFGYNQPQHF. The CDR3 bases are TGTGCCAGCAGTTTTGGGACCAGTATTTTCGGGTATAATCAGCCCCAGCATTTT.

The CDR3 DNA follows: TGTGCCAGCAGCTTTAGGCCAACTAATGAAAAACTGTTTTTT. Residues: CASSFRPTNEKLFF. The genes are TRBV13 and TRBJ1-4; D is uncertain. In germline, CDR1 is PRHDT, CDR2 FYEKMQ (reference sequence). The CDR3 covers 14 residues. V gave up 3 bases and J gave up 0 bases, with 5 bases separating them. The full variable domain, its missing parts supplied by reference TRBV13 and TRBJ1-4, is AAGVIQSPRHLIKEKRETATLKCYPIPRHDTVYWYQQGPGQDPQFLISFYEKMQSDKGSIPDRFSAQQFSDYHSELNMSSLELGDSALYFCASSFRPTNEKLFFGSGTQLSVL.

The chain uses TRBV7-2 and TRBJ1-6, with no clear D. V shed 5 bases and J shed 7 bases, with 15 bases lying between them. This CDR3 is built from 15 residues. Germline V lookup: CDR1 SGHTA, CDR2 FQGNSA. The CDR3 is CASSPHRAKNSPLHF. CDR3 DNA: TGTGCCAGCAGCCCACATAGGGCCAAGAATTCACCCCTCCACTTT.

The V and J genes are TRBV29-1 and TRBJ1-5; D remains ambiguous. Germline lookup yields CDR1 SQVTM and CDR2 ANQGSEA. There are 10 residues in the CDR3. Deletions cut 7 bases from V and 7 bases from J, with 8 bases between. The CDR3 reads CSARGQPQHF. CDR3 sequence (DNA): TGCAGCGCCCGAGGGCAGCCCCAGCATTTT.

V and J are TRBV10-2 and TRBJ1-2; D perhaps matches TRBD1 (5 bases). The V and J ends lost 4 bases and 3 bases respectively, with 15 bases between them. Germline values: CDR1 WSHSY, CDR2 SAAADI. CDR3 length equals 15 residues. CDR3 DNA sequence: TGCGCCAGCAGTGGGCAGGGCGGGACGGACTATGGCTACACCTTC. Residues: CASSGQGGTDYGYTF.

The chain recombines TRBV6-5 with TRBJ1-4, with D possibly being TRBD1 (5 bases). This CDR3 region has 15 residues. Germline V lookup: CDR1 MNHEY, CDR2 SVGAGI. Trimming removed 0 bases at V and 2 bases at J, with 7 bases between. Written as DNA, the CDR3 is TGTGCCAGCAGTTACTCAGGGACGACTAATGAAAAACTGTTTTTT. This encodes CASSYSGTTNEKLFF.

The chain has TRBV27 and TRBJ1-5; D is possibly TRBD1 (5 bases). The V end was cut by 6 bases, the J end by 0 bases, with 21 bases between. CDR1 and CDR2 (germline): MNHEY, SMNVEV (reference sequence). The CDR3 is 18 amino acids. CDR3 protein: CASRTSGTDRYSNQPQHF. DNA for the CDR3: TGTGCCAGCAGAACGTCCGGGACGGACCGTTATAGCAATCAGCCCCAGCATTTT.

This clone was detected a few times. The V gene is TRBV11-2, the J gene TRBJ1-1; D is undetermined. V lost 1 base, J lost 3 bases, and 12 bases lay in between. Germline CDR1 SGHAT, CDR2 FQNNGV. The CDR3 length is 15 residues. CDR3 in DNA: TGTGCCAGCAGCTTAGGTTCGGGTGCCTACACTGAAGCTTTCTTT. It specifies CASSLGSGAYTEAFF.

This chain joins TRBV6-1 and TRBJ1-1; the D is unclear. Germline loops: CDR1 MNHNS, CDR2 SASEGT. The CDR3 length is 15 residues. The V gene lost 5 bases and the J gene lost 2 bases, with 15 bases spanning the gap. CDR3 protein: CASSPRKAGNTEAFF. DNA for the CDR3: TGTGCCAGCAGTCCTCGCAAAGCGGGAAACACTGAAGCTTTCTTT.

The chain uses TRBV13 and TRBJ2-2; TRBD2 aligns across 10 bases. The CDR3 consists of 16 residues. Looked up from germline, CDR1 is PRHDT and CDR2 is FYEKMQ (reference sequence). The junction had 3 bases not matched to a gene; V was cut back by 1 base and J by 4 bases. Written as DNA, the CDR3 is TGTGCCAGCAGCTTAGCGGCTAGCGGGAGCACCGGGGAGCTGTTTTTT. Residues: CASSLAASGSTGELFF.

This clone was observed a handful of times. V and J are TRBV27 and TRBJ2-5; D perhaps matches TRBD1 (6 bases). This CDR3 contains 13 residues. Germline CDR1 and CDR2: MNHEY and SMNVEV (reference sequence). Trimming pared 0 bases from V and 12 bases from J, leaving 14 bases between. The CDR3 protein is CASSLSFVGAKYF. CDR3 in DNA: TGTGCCAGCAGTTTATCGTTCGTGGGGGCAAAGTACTTC.

The V call is TRBV7-9, the J call TRBJ1-4; no clear D gene. CDR3 length: 15 residues. CDR1 and CDR2 from the germline V gene are SEHNR and FQNEAQ (reference sequence). V lost 1 base and J 4 bases, leaving 10 bases between the germline ends. CDR3 residues: CASSLGADYNEKLFF. CDR3 in DNA: TGTGCCAGCAGCTTAGGTGCAGACTATAATGAAAAACTGTTTTTT.

V is TRBV5-1 and J is TRBJ1-5; TRBD1 might be the D (6 bases). Trimming shortened V by 4 bases and J by 0 bases, and 11 bases separated the two germline ends. Germline-derived CDR1 and CDR2 are SGHRS and YFSETQ. This CDR3 is 15 amino acids long. The chain's CDR3 is CASSRGGLSNQPQHF. CDR3 bases: TGCGCCAGCAGCCGTGGGGGGCTTAGCAATCAGCCCCAGCATTTT.

Only one count was recorded for this clone. The chain carries TRBV10-1 and TRBJ2-1, with D possibly being TRBD2 (7 bases). Germline CDR1 reads WNHNN; CDR2 reads SYGVQD (reference sequence). The CDR3 runs to 16 residues. V was pared by 3 bases and J by 4 bases, with 16 bases between. CDR3 nucleotide sequence: TGCGCCAGCAGTGATATGGCGGGGGCTTCGTACAATGAGCAGTTCTTC. Its translation: CASSDMAGASYNEQFF.

The V and J genes are TRBV2 and TRBJ1-6, with TRBD1 matching over 7 bases. Germline CDR1 is SNHLY and CDR2 is FYNNEI. The junction had 4 bases not matched to a gene; V was cut back by 6 bases and J by 5 bases. The CDR3 is 14 residues long. CDR3 sequence (DNA): TGTGCCAGCAGGGGGACAGAGAATAATTCACCCCTCCACTTT. Protein product: CASRGTENNSPLHF.

This clone was counted only a few times. The chain combines TRBV7-2 with TRBJ1-5, with TRBD1 matching over 7 bases. In germline, CDR1 is SGHTA, CDR2 FQGNSA. Unmatched junction bases numbered 1, after V lost 3 bases and J lost 2 bases. The CDR3 runs to 14 residues. In DNA, the CDR3 is TGTGCCAGCAGCTTCGACAGGGGCAATCAGCCCCAGCATTTT. It yields the protein CASSFDRGNQPQHF.

This clone was picked up a small number of times. This chain links TRBV4-1 with TRBJ2-7; 8 nucleotides line up with TRBD2. After removal of 4 bases from V and 4 bases from J, the junction contained 9 bases not matched to a gene. Germline CDR1 and CDR2: MGHRA and YSYEKL. The CDR3 loop spans 15 amino acids. CDR3 protein: CASSLRGAAGYEQYF. In DNA form, the CDR3 reads TGCGCCAGCAGCCTGCGGGGGGCAGCGGGATACGAGCAGTACTTC.

The genes are TRBV6-5 and TRBJ1-2; tentatively, D is TRBD1 (5 bases). Germline CDR1 MNHEY, CDR2 SVGAGI. Trimming shortened V by 4 bases and J by 4 bases, and 10 bases separated the two germline ends. The CDR3 extends over 13 amino acids. The CDR3 region is CASSWRQLYGYTF. The CDR3 nucleotides are TGTGCCAGCAGTTGGAGACAGCTCTATGGCTACACCTTC.

This chain uses TRBV7-9 with TRBJ2-7; possibly TRBD1 for D (5 bases). CDR3 size: 13 residues. Germline V CDR1 and CDR2: SEHNR, FQNEAQ (reference sequence). The V end lost 3 bases, the J end lost 3 bases, and 9 bases lay between the germline ends. In DNA, the CDR3 is TGTGCCAGCAGCTTTTATCAGGGCTACGAGCAGTACTTC. Translating gives CASSFYQGYEQYF. Supplemented by reference TRBV7-9 and TRBJ2-7, the full variable domain reads DTGVSQNPRHKITKRGQNVTFRCDPISEHNRLYWYRQTLGQGPEFLTYFQNEAQLEKSRLLSDRFSAERPKGSFSTLEIQRTEQGDSAMYLCASSFYQGYEQYFGPGTRLTVT.

The chain uses TRBV19 and TRBJ2-2, with 9 positions matching TRBD1. The trim removed 1 base at V and 6 bases at J, leaving 12 bases unmatched. CDR1 and CDR2 from the germline V gene are LNHDA and SQIVND (reference sequence). This CDR3 region has 18 residues. The CDR3 loop is CASSIARTRTGDSGELFF. CDR3 bases: TGTGCCAGTAGTATAGCTCGTACCCGGACAGGGGATTCCGGGGAGCTGTTTTTT.

This rearrangement joins TRBV29-1 to TRBJ1-4, with 8 nucleotides matching TRBD1. CDR3 length equals 15 residues. Per germline, CDR1 SQVTM and CDR2 ANQGSEA. Losses at the gene ends were 6 bases for V and 12 bases for J; bases not matched to a gene: 18. DNA for the CDR3: TGCAGCGTCGACGGGGGGACAGGACAGTTTGAGGAACTGTTTTTT. This sequence encodes CSVDGGTGQFEELFF. Based on the CDR3 plus reference TRBV29-1 and TRBJ1-4, the full variable domain is SAVISQKPSRDICQRGTSLTIQCQVDSQVTMMFWYRQQPGQSLTLIATANQGSEATYESGFVIDKFPISRPNLTFSTLTVSNMSPEDSSIYLCSVDGGTGQFEELFFGSGTQLSVL.

This clone came up a few times. V and J are TRBV10-3 and TRBJ1-2; D not certain. Germline values: CDR1 ENHRY, CDR2 SYGVKD. The CDR3 is 14 residues long. V was trimmed by 0 bases and J by 6 bases, leaving 11 bases between them. The CDR3 nucleotides read TGTGCCATCAGTGAGTCAGCAGGCGACGATGGCTACACCTTC. It codes for CAISESAGDDGYTF.

The rearrangement links TRBV7-8 to TRBJ2-7; 8 bases map to TRBD1. The CDR3 covers 15 residues. Germline V CDR1 and CDR2: SGHVS, FQNEAQ. The V segment lost 2 bases and the J segment 13 bases; nucleotides outside the gene matches: 16. The CDR3 loop reads CASSLPRTGSVSTYF. The DNA for the CDR3 is TGTGCCAGCAGCTTACCCCGGACAGGGTCCGTCTCAACCTACTTC.